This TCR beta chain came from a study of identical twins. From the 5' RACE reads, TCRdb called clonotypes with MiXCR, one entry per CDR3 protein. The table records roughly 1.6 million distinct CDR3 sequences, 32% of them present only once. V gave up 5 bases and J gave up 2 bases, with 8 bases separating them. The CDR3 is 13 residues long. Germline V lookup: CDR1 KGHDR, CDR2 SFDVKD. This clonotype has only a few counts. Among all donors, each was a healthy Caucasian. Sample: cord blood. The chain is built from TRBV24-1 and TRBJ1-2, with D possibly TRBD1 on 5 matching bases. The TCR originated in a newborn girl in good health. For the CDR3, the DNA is TGTGCCACCAGTGTAGGGGACAACTATGGCTACACCTTC. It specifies CATSVGDNYGYTF.